The rows below give T cell receptor beta chains drawn from one sample of a study of T-cell memory formation after mild COVID-19. MiXCR was run by TCRdb on the 5' RACE reads, yielding one entry per CDR3 protein. The repertoire includes roughly 450,000 distinct CDR3 sequences, about a sixth of them detected once, and under 25% sits in the top ten. Source material: PBMCs or a T cell subset sorted from them (not recorded which). These TCRs come from a man younger than 35 who had mild COVID-19 (a few samples of this study predate the infection). Cell type and time point are not known. The CDR3 runs from the conserved cysteine through the conserved F or W. D genes are given only for firm matches. A row's size may be missing; if present it is once, few, many or a size class.

V gene	J gene	D gene	clone size	CDR3 DNA	CDR3 protein
TRBV28	TRBJ2-3	NA	many	TGTGCCAGCAGTTTTAGGAGGATTACAGATACGCAGTATTTT	CASSFRRITDTQYF
TRBV6-2/TRBV6-3	TRBJ2-5	TRBD1	NA	TGTGCCAGCAGTCTCGCACGAACAGGGGCCGAGACCCAGTACTTC	CASSLARTGAETQYF
TRBV7-2	TRBJ2-7	NA	few	TGTGCCAGCAGCTTCATGCGGTCCTCCTACGAGCAGTACTTC	CASSFMRSSYEQYF
TRBV4-3	TRBJ1-4	NA	NA	TGCGCCAGCAGCCATGAGACAGGCAATGAAAAACTGTTTTTT	CASSHETGNEKLFF
TRBV11-2	TRBJ2-5	TRBD2	NA	TGTGCCAGCAACCTGGGGGGGGCCCAGTACTTC	CASNLGGAQYF
TRBV3-1	TRBJ2-5	TRBD1	few	TGTGCCAGCAGCCCCCGGGACAGGGGATGGGAGGAGACCCAGTACTTC	CASSPRDRGWEETQYF
TRBV24-1	TRBJ2-2	NA	NA	TGTGCCACCAGTAACAGGGACGGCGGGGAGCTGTTTTTT	CATSNRDGGELFF
TRBV12-3/TRBV12-4	TRBJ2-1	NA	few	TGTGCCAGCAGTCCCTCGCGGCTCTCCTACAATGAGCAGTTCTTC	CASSPSRLSYNEQFF
TRBV14	TRBJ2-7	TRBD1	few	TGTGCCAGCAGCCGAATGGGACAGGGATCCTACGAGCAGTACTTC	CASSRMGQGSYEQYF
TRBV5-4	TRBJ2-4	TRBD2	many	TGTGCCAGCAGCAAGGGGACTAGCGGGGGGACAAACATTCAGTACTTC	CASSKGTSGGTNIQYF
TRBV29-1	TRBJ2-3	NA	NA	TGCAGCGTTGAGGGGCCTCTCGGACGTCCCCTTAAGCAGTATTTT	CSVEGPLGRPLKQYF
TRBV7-9	TRBJ1-1	TRBD1	NA	TGTGCCAGCAGCGAGGGACAGCCGGGCACTGAAGCTTTCTTT	CASSEGQPGTEAFF
TRBV20-1	TRBJ1-5	TRBD1	few	TGCAGTGCTAGAGATCCGAGGCAGGGGGCATGGCAGCCCCAGCATTTT	CSARDPRQGAWQPQHF
TRBV7-8	TRBJ1-2	NA	many	TGTGCCAGCAGCTTCAGGAGTGATGGCTACACCTTC	CASSFRSDGYTF
TRBV15	TRBJ2-3	NA	many	TGTGCCACCAGCAGAGAGGGGGATACGCAGTATTTT	CATSREGDTQYF
TRBV20-1	TRBJ2-3	NA	NA	TGCAGTGCTAGGTACACAGATACGCAGTATTTT	CSARYTDTQYF
TRBV5-1	TRBJ2-3	TRBD1	NA	TGCGCCAGCATGGGGCAGGGGGCATCTGCAGATACGCAGTATTTT	CASMGQGASADTQYF
TRBV7-8	TRBJ1-1	NA	NA	TGTGCCAGCAGGATGTGGGGGGTCGGGACTGAAGCTTTCTTT	CASRMWGVGTEAFF
TRBV11-2	TRBJ2-2	NA	NA	TGTGCCAGCAGCTTATATCCGGGACTGAACGGACCCGGGGAGCTGTTTTTT	CASSLYPGLNGPGELFF
TRBV9	TRBJ2-3	NA	many	TGTGCCAGCAGCGAGAGTGGGGCGGCAGATACGCAGTATTTT	CASSESGAADTQYF
TRBV20-1	TRBJ2-7	TRBD1	NA	TGCAGTGCTAAGGACCCCGGGACAGGGACCTACGAGCAGTACTTC	CSAKDPGTGTYEQYF
TRBV30	TRBJ2-7	TRBD1	NA	TGTGCCTGGAGTTGGGACAGGGACTACGAGCAGTACTTC	CAWSWDRDYEQYF
TRBV7-3	TRBJ2-1	TRBD1	NA	TGTGCCAGCAGCCCTGGACAGGAGCATGAGCAGTTCTTC	CASSPGQEHEQFF
TRBV24-1	TRBJ2-3	TRBD1	few	TGTGCCACCAGTGACTCGGGACAGGGTGGCACAGATACGCAGTATTTT	CATSDSGQGGTDTQYF
TRBV4-3	TRBJ2-7	TRBD2	NA	TGCGCCAGCAGCCAAGATAGGGCTAGCGGATACTACGAGCAGTACTTC	CASSQDRASGYYEQYF
TRBV4-3	TRBJ1-6	NA	few	TGCGCCAGCAGCCAAGACATCAGCTTCTCCTATAATTCACCCCTCCACTTT	CASSQDISFSYNSPLHF
TRBV5-1	TRBJ2-5	NA	NA	TGCGCCAGCAGCTCCAGAGGCTGGCCGCCCCAAGAGACCCAGTACTTC	CASSSRGWPPQETQYF
TRBV20-1	TRBJ2-5	TRBD1	NA	TGCAGTGTGAGGACAGGGGGTGAGACCCAGTACTTC	CSVRTGGETQYF